The 8 T cell receptor beta chains reported below all come from one sample, sequenced in a study of cytomegalovirus exposure and HLA in healthy donors. Sequencing used immunoSEQ multiplex PCR; TCRdb keeps in-frame clones, though not all of them. The table includes about 160,000 clones, around 92% detected once. Sequenced material: PBMCs. Source of these receptors: a man aged 18 to 30 in good health and CMV-seropositive.

This chain uses TRBV9 with TRBJ2-7; a possible D gene is TRBD1 (7 bases). The length of the CDR3 is 15 residues. The V end lost 0 bases, the J end lost 5 bases, and 15 bases lay between the germline ends. From germline, CDR1 is SGDLS and CDR2 YYNGEE. CDR3 DNA sequence: TGTGCCAGCAGCGTAGCCGGGACAGCGGGCAACGAGCAGTACTTC. Translation: CASSVAGTAGNEQYF.

The V gene is TRBV2, the J gene TRBJ2-7; TRBD2 matches at 11 bases. Germline V lookup: CDR1 SNHLY, CDR2 FYNNEI. The CDR3 sequence is 15 residues long. The V segment lost 2 bases and the J segment 4 bases; nucleotides outside the gene matches: 4. Here the CDR3 DNA reads TGTGCCAGCAGTGAATACCTAGCGGGAGGTTACGAGCAGTACTTC. Protein product: CASSEYLAGGYEQYF.

This rearrangement joins TRBV7-9 to TRBJ1-5; the D gene is possibly TRBD1 (5 bases). CDR3 length: 14 residues. The germline V gene encodes CDR1 SEHNR and CDR2 FQNEAQ (reference sequence). The germline V and J ends were trimmed by 4 bases and 6 bases, with 13 bases remaining between them. CDR3 sequence reads: CASSWGGAGQPQHF. The CDR3 DNA reads as TGTGCCAGCAGCTGGGGCGGTGCCGGTCAGCCCCAGCATTTT.

CDR3 DNA sequence: TGTGCCAGCGGGGGGACTAGCGGGAGTGTAGAGCAGTACTTC. Its translation is CASGGTSGSVEQYF. The chain has TRBV28 and TRBJ2-7, with 14 bases that match TRBD2. The CDR3 covers 14 residues. J lost 7 bases, V lost 8 bases, and 7 bases had no gene match. The germline V gene encodes CDR1 MDHEN and CDR2 SYDVKM.

This sequence joins TRBV27 and TRBJ1-4; TRBD1 matches at 9 bases. The CDR3 runs to 14 residues. Germline V CDR1 and CDR2: MNHEY, SMNVEV (reference sequence). Trimming took 6 bases from V and 5 from J; bases not matched to a gene: 4. CDR3 nucleotide sequence: TGTGCCAGCAGCACGGGACAGGGAAATGAAAAACTGTTTTTT. It codes for CASSTGQGNEKLFF.

This chain uses TRBV28 with TRBJ2-3; 10 bases agree with TRBD2. Germline trimming cut 5 bases from V and 6 bases from J; bases unmatched to any gene: 2. Germline values: CDR1 MDHEN, CDR2 SYDVKM. The CDR3 consists of 13 residues. This CDR3 reads CASSLSGRDTQYF. CDR3 nucleotides: TGTGCCAGCAGTCTTAGCGGGAGGGATACGCAGTATTTT.

A single count supports this clone. The gene calls are TRBV5-1 and TRBJ2-7, with 8 nucleotides matching TRBD1. Germline loops: CDR1 SGHRS, CDR2 YFSETQ. V was pared by 4 bases and J by 6 bases, with 6 bases of the junction left unmatched. This CDR3 is 13 amino acids long. The CDR3 DNA reads as TGCGCCAGCAGCGAACCGGGACAGGCCGAGCAGTACTTC. Translation gives CASSEPGQAEQYF.

The rearrangement joins TRBV5-1 to TRBJ1-1; D is perhaps TRBD1 (6 bases). Germline assignment: CDR1 SGHRS and CDR2 YFSETQ. The CDR3 sequence is 15 residues long. The ends were cut back, 4 bases at V and 3 bases at J, with 16 bases in the middle. CDR3 loop: CASSRDTRSDTEAFF. The CDR3 nucleotides are TGCGCCAGCAGCAGGGACACCCGGAGCGACACTGAAGCTTTCTTT.